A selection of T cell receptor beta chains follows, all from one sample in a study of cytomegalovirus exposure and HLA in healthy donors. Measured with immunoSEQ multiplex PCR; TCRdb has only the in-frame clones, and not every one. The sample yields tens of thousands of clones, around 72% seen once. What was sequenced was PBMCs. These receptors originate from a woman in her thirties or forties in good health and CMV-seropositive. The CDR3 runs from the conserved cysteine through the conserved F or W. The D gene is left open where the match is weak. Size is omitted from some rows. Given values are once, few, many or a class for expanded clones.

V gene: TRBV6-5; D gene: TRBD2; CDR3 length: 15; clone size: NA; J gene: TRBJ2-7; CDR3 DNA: TGTGCCAGCAGCAGGGAAACGGGGGGTCCCTACGAGCAGTACTTC; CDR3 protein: CASSRETGGPYEQYF
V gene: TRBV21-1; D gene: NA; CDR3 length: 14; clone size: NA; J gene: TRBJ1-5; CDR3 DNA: TGTGCCAGCAGAAAAGACTGGGCGGGAACGCCCCAGCATTTT; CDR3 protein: CASRKDWAGTPQHF
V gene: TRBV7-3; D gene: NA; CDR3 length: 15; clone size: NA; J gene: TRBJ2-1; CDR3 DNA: TGTGCCAGCAGCTTAGGGGGCCCTACCTACAATGAGCAGTTCTTC; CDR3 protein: CASSLGGPTYNEQFF
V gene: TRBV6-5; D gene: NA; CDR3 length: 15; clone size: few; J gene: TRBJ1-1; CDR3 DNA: TGTGCCAGCAGTTACGACCGGGACTCAACTACTGAAGCTTTCTTT; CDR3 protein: CASSYDRDSTTEAFF
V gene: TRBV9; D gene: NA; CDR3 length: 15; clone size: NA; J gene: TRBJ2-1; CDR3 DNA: TGTGCCAGCAGCGTGAAACAGGGACCCTACAATGAGCAGTTCTTC; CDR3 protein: CASSVKQGPYNEQFF
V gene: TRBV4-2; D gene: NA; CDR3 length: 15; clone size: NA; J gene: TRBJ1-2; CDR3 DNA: TGTGCCAGCAGTGCCGCAGGGGAGATTAACTATGGCTACACCTTC; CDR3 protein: CASSAAGEINYGYTF
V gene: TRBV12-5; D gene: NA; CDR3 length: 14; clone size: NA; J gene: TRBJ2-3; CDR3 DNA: TGTGCTAGTTCGATCCTCGGGGGCACAGATACGCAGTATTTT; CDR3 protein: CASSILGGTDTQYF
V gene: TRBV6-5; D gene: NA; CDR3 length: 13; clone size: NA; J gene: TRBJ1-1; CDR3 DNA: TGTGCCAGCAGTCAGGTACAGAACGCTGAAGCTTTCTTT; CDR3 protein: CASSQVQNAEAFF
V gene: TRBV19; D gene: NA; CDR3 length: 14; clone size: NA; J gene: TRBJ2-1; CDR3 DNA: TGTGCCAGTAGTATCACTAAGACCCCCTTTGAGCAGTTCTTC; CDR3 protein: CASSITKTPFEQFF
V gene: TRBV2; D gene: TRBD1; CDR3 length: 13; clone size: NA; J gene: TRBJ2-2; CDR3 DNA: TGTGCCAGCTTAGGACAGGGGACCGGGGAGCTGTTTTTT; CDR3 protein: CASLGQGTGELFF
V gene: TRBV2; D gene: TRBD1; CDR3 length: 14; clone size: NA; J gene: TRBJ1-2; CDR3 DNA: TGTGCCAGCAGGGAAGACAGGGGGACCTATGGCTACACCTTC; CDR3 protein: CASREDRGTYGYTF
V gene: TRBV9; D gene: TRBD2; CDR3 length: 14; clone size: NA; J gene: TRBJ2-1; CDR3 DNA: TGTGCCAGCAATTTAGCGGGGGGTTACAATGAGCAGTTCTTC; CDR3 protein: CASNLAGGYNEQFF
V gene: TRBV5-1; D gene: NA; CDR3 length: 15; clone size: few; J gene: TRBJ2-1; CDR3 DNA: TGCGCCAGCAGCTCCCGGGACTCAGGGCCCCATGAGCAGTTCTTC; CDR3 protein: CASSSRDSGPHEQFF
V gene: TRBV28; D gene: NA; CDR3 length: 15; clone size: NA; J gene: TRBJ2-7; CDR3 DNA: TGTGCCAGCAGTTTGTCTAGCGTCTTAACCTACGAGCAGTACTTC; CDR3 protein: CASSLSSVLTYEQYF
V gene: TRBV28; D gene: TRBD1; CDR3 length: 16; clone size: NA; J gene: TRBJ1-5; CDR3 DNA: TGTGCCAGCAGCCCTCGTGGGCAGGGGGATAATCAGCCCCAGCATTTT; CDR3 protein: CASSPRGQGDNQPQHF
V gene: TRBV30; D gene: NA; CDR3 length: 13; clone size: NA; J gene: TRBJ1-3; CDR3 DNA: TGTGCCTGGAGTGGGCCCTTTGGAAACACCATATATTTT; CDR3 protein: CAWSGPFGNTIYF
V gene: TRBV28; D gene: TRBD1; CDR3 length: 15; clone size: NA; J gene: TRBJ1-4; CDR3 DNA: TGTGCCAGCAGTCCCTCCGGGACAGGGGAGGGAAAACTGTTTTTT; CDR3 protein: CASSPSGTGEGKLFF
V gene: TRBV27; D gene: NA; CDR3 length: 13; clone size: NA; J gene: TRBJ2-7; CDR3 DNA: TGTGCCAGCAGTTTAGGACAGAGCTACGAGCAGTACTTC; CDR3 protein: CASSLGQSYEQYF
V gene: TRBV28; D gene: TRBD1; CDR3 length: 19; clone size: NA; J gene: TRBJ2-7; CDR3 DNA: TGTGCCAGCAGTTTGTCAAACAACCTCCGGGACAGGGGCCCGAGGGAGCAGTACTTC; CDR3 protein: CASSLSNNLRDRGPREQYF
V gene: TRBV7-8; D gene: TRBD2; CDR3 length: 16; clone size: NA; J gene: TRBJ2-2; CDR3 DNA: TGTGCCAGCAGCTTAGTGCGGGGGGGCCCCACCGGGGAGCTGTTTTTT; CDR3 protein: CASSLVRGGPTGELFF
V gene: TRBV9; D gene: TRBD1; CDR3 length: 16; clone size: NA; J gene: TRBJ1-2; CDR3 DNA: TGTGCCAGCAGCCTGGATGGGACAGGGTTATCCTATGGCTACACCTTC; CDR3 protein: CASSLDGTGLSYGYTF
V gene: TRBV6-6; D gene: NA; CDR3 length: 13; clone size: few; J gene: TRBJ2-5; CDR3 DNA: TGTGCCAGCAGTTACGGGAGTCTCGAGACCCAGTACTTC; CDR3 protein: CASSYGSLETQYF
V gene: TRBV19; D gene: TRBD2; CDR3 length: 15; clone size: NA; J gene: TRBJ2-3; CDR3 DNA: TGTGCCAGTAGCCCGGGACTAGCGGCCACAGATACGCAGTATTTT; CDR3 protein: CASSPGLAATDTQYF
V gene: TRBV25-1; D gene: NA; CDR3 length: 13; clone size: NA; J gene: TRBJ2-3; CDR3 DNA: TGTGCCAGCAGTGAATCCGGCACAGATACGCAGTATTTT; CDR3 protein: CASSESGTDTQYF
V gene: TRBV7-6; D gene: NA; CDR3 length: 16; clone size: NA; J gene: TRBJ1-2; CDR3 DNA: TGTGCCAGCAGCCCGACCCAGGGATGGTCGGACTATGGCTACACCTTC; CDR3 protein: CASSPTQGWSDYGYTF
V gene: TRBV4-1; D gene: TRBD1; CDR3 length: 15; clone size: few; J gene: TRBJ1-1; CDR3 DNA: TGCGCCAGCAGCCAACGTTCCGGGACAGGGACTGAAGCTTTCTTT; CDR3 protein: CASSQRSGTGTEAFF
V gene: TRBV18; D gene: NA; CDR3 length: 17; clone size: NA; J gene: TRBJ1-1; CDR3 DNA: TGTGCCAGCTCACCTAGTACAGGCAATCTTATGAACACTGAAGCTTTCTTT; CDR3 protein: CASSPSTGNLMNTEAFF
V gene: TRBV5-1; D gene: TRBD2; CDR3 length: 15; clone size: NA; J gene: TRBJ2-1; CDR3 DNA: TGCGCCAGCAGCTTGATGACTAGCGCAGGCAATGAGCAGTTCTTC; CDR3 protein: CASSLMTSAGNEQFF
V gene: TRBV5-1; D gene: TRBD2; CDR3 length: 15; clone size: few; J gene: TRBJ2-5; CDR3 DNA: TGCGCCAGCAGCTTGTCGGCGGGGGGAGTGGAGACCCCGTACTTC; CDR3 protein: CASSLSAGGVETPYF
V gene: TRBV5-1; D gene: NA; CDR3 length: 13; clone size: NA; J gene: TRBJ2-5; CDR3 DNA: TGCGCCAGCAGTGGGACTGCGAAAGAGACCCAGTACTTC; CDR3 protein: CASSGTAKETQYF
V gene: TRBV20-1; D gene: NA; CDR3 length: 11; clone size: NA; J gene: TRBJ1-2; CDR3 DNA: TGCAGTGCTGGGCAGCGGTATGGCTACACCTTC; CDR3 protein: CSAGQRYGYTF
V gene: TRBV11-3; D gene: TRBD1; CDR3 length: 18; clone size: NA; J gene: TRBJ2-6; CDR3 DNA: TGTGCCAGCAGCGGCGGTACAGGGGGCGCCTCTGGGGCCAACGTCCTGACTTTC; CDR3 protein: CASSGGTGGASGANVLTF
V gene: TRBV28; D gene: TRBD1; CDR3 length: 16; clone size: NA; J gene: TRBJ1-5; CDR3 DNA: TGTGCCAGCACCCTACCACAGGGGCTAAGCAATCAGCCCCAGCATTTT; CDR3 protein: CASTLPQGLSNQPQHF
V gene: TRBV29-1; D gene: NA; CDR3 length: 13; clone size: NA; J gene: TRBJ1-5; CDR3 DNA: TGCAGCGTTGGTGAGAATAGCAATCAGCCCCAGCATTTT; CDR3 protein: CSVGENSNQPQHF
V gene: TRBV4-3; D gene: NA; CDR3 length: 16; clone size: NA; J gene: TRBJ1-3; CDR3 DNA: TGCGCCAGCAGCCAAGATCTGGGAGGCTCTGGAAACACCATATATTTT; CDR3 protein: CASSQDLGGSGNTIYF
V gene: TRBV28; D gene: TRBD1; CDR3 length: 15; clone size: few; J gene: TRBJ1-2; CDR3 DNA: TGTGCCAGCAGTCCTCACGCCGGGACAGGGAGCGGCTACACCTTC; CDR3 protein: CASSPHAGTGSGYTF
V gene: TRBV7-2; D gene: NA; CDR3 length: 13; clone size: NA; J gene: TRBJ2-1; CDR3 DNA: TGTGCCGGTCGCGGCCTCTCCTACAATGAGCAGTTCTTC; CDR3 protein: CAGRGLSYNEQFF
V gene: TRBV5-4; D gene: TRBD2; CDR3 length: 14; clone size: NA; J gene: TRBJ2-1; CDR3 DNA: TGTGCCAGCAGCTTGCCTAGCGGGGCGGGTGAGCAGTTCTTC; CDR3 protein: CASSLPSGAGEQFF
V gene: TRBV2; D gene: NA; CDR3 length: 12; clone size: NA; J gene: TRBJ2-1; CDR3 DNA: TGTGCCAGCAGTACCGACGGGAATGAGCAGTTCTTC; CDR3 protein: CASSTDGNEQFF
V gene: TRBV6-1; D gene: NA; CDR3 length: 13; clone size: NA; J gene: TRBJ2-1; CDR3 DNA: TGTGCCAGCAAGAAGATAACTATCAATGAGCAGTTCTTC; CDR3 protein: CASKKITINEQFF
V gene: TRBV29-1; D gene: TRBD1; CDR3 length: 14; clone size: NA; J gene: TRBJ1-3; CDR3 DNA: TGCAGCGTTGACGGACAGGCAACGGGAAACACCATATATTTT; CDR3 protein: CSVDGQATGNTIYF
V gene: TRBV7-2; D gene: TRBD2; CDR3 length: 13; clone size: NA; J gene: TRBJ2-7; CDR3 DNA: TGTGCCAGCAGCCCCGCGCGGGGGGACGAGCAGTACTTC; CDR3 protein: CASSPARGDEQYF
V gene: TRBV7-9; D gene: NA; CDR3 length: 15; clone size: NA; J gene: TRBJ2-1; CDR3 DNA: TGTGCCAGCAGCTTAACGGCCCGGAGGGGAAATGAGCAGTTCTTC; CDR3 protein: CASSLTARRGNEQFF
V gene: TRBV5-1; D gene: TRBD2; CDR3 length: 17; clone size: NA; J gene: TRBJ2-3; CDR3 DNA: TGCGCCAGCAGCCCTCCCACGGGAGGACTGTTCACAGATACGCAGTATTTT; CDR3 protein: CASSPPTGGLFTDTQYF
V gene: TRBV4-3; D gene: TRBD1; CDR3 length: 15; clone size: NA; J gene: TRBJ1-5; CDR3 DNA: TGCGCCAGCAGCCGTGGGTTGGACAGGGGTCAGCTCCAGCATTTT; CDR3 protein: CASSRGLDRGQLQHF
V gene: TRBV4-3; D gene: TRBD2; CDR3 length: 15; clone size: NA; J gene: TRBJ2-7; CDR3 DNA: TGCGCCAGCAGCCAGAGACCCGGGACTAAGTACGAGCAGTACTTC; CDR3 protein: CASSQRPGTKYEQYF
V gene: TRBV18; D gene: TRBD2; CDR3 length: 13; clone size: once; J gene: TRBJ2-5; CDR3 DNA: TGTGCCAGCTCTCTGGGGAGGGCGGAGACCCAGTACTTC; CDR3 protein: CASSLGRAETQYF
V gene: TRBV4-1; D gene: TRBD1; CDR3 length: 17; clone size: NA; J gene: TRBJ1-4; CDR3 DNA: TGCGCCAGCAGCCAAAGACCCGACAGGGAGGCTAATGAAAAACTGTTTTTT; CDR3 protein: CASSQRPDREANEKLFF
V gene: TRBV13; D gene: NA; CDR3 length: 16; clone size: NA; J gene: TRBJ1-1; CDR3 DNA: TGTGCCAGCAGCACCCCGGACACTCTCTTGAACACTGAAGCTTTCTTT; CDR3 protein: CASSTPDTLLNTEAFF
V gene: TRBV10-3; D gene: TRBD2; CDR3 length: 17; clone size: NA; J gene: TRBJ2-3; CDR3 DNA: TGTGCCTCCAGGCCTAGCGGGGGGGTATTGGGCACAGATACGCAGTATTTT; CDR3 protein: CASRPSGGVLGTDTQYF
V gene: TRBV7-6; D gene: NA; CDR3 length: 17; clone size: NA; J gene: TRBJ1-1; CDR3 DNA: TGTGCCAGCAGCTTAGGGTCACAGCTTATTATGAACACTGAAGCTTTCTTT; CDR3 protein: CASSLGSQLIMNTEAFF
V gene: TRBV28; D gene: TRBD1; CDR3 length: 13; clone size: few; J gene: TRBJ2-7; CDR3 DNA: TGTGCCAGCACTGAGACAGGGGGCTACGAGCAGTACTTC; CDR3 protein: CASTETGGYEQYF
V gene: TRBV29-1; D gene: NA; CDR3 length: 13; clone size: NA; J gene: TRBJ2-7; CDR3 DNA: TGCAGCGTTGAAACCAGCGGCCTCTACGAGCAGTACTTC; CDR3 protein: CSVETSGLYEQYF
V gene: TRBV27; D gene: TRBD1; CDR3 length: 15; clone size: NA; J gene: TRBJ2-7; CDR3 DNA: TGTGCCAGCAGTTTATCGGTTAGACAGGGCTACGAGCAGTACTTC; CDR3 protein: CASSLSVRQGYEQYF
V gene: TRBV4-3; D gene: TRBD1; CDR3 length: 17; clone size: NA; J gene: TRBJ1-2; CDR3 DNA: TGCGCCAGCAGCCAAGAACAGGGGGGGGAATCGATCTATGGCTACACCTTC; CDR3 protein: CASSQEQGGESIYGYTF
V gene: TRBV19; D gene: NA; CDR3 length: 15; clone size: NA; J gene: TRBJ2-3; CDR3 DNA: TGTGCCAGTAGTATTTCGGGTCGAGGCACAGATACGCAGTATTTT; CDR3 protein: CASSISGRGTDTQYF
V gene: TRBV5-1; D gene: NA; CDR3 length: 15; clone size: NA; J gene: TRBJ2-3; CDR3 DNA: TGCGCCAGCACCGGAGGGCGGGTGAGCACAGATACGCAGTATTTT; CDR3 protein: CASTGGRVSTDTQYF
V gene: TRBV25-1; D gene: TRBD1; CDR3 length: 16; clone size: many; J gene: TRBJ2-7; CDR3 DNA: TGTGCCAGCAGTGAATCGAAGGGACAGAAGCCCTACGAGCAGTACTTC; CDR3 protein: CASSESKGQKPYEQYF